Below are 11 T cell receptor beta chains sequenced from a single sample in a study of T cells in tumors after PD-1 blockade. Assay used: immunoSEQ multiplex PCR; TCRdb lists only in-frame clones, some missing. The sample comprises tens of thousands of clones, approximately 79% of which are singletons, and over 15% rests with the top ten. The specimen was PBMCs, collected before anti-PD-1 treatment. The receptors come from a human donor with basal cell carcinoma.

CDR3 coding DNA: TGTGCCAGCAGCTCAGTTCTAGCATATGAGCAGTTCTTC. It translates to CASSSVLAYEQFF. The chain links TRBV5-4 to TRBJ2-1, with D tentatively TRBD2 (5 bases). The germline V gene has CDR1 SGHNT and CDR2 YYREEE (reference sequence). This CDR3 is built from 13 residues. V was clipped by 3 bases and J by 8 bases, with 12 bases between them.

The rearrangement links TRBV6-6 to TRBJ2-1, with 12 bases lining up with TRBD2. CDR1 is MNHNY and CDR2 is SVGAGI in the germline V gene (reference sequence). V dropped 6 bases and J dropped 4; count of bases not matched to a gene: 7. This CDR3 region has 16 residues. The DNA for the CDR3 is TGTGCCAGCAGACCCCTCGGACTAGCGGGATACAATGAGCAGTTCTTC. It yields the protein CASRPLGLAGYNEQFF.

The chain uses TRBV4-2 and TRBJ1-2; D unresolved. V was trimmed by 0 bases and J by 5 bases, leaving 10 bases between them. Germline V lookup: CDR1 LGHNA, CDR2 YNFKEQ. The CDR3 has 14 amino acids. The CDR3 bases are TGTGCCAGCAGCCAAGACACGTCTTCTTATGGCTACACCTTC. The encoded protein is CASSQDTSSYGYTF.

This clone appeared a few times. The chain joins TRBV28 to TRBJ2-7; D is unclear. With 8 bases removed from V and 2 bases from J, the gap between germline ends came to 10 bases. There are 12 residues in the CDR3. CDR1 and CDR2 from the germline V gene are MDHEN and SYDVKM. The CDR3 region is CASGRFAYEQYF. As DNA, the CDR3 is TGTGCCAGCGGACGGTTTGCCTACGAGCAGTACTTC. Based on the CDR3 plus reference TRBV28 and TRBJ2-7, the full variable domain is DVKVTQSSRYLVKRTGEKVFLECVQDMDHENMFWYRQDPGLGLRLIYFSYDVKMKEKGDIPEGYSVSREKKERFSLILESASTNQTSMYLCASGRFAYEQYFGPGTRLTVT.

This clone has a handful of counts. V is TRBV5-1 and J is TRBJ2-2, with a possible D match to TRBD2 (5 bases). CDR3 size: 14 residues. V gave up 2 bases and J gave up 7 bases, with 12 bases separating them. Germline values: CDR1 SGHRS, CDR2 YFSETQ. Written as DNA, the CDR3 is TGCGCCAGCAGCTTTGCGTGGGGAGTCGGGGAGCTGTTTTTT. Translated: CASSFAWGVGELFF.

V is TRBV28 and J is TRBJ2-1; D remains ambiguous. Trimming left V 5 bases short and J 9 bases short, with 14 bases between. The CDR3 runs 13 residues. Germline V gene lookup returns CDR1 MDHEN and CDR2 SYDVKM. CDR3 nucleotides: TGTGCCAGCAGTCCGCCCCCATTTCGTGAGCAGTTCTTC. Its translation: CASSPPPFREQFF.

This clone was detected only a few times. The CDR3 loop is CASSYMTSGREQYF. The CDR3 region has the DNA TGTGCCAGCAGCTATATGACTAGCGGGAGAGAACAGTACTTC. The V call is TRBV5-5, the J call TRBJ2-7; TRBD2 agrees at 12 bases. From germline, CDR1 is SGHKS and CDR2 YYEKEE (reference sequence). The J segment lost 10 bases and the V segment lost 3 bases, leaving 8 bases of the junction unmatched. The CDR3 totals 14 residues. The full variable domain, its missing parts supplied by reference TRBV5-5 and TRBJ2-7, is DAGVTQSPTHLIKTRGQQVTLRCSPISGHKSVSWYQQVLGQGPQFIFQYYEKEERGRGNFPDRFSARQFPNYSSELNVNALLLGDSALYLCASSYMTSGREQYFGPGTRLTVT.

The genes are TRBV24-1 and TRBJ2-2; 11 bases line up with TRBD1. The CDR3 totals 20 residues. The V gene's germline CDR1 is KGHDR and CDR2 SFDVKD. After removal of 3 bases from V and 5 bases from J, the junction contained 16 bases not matched to a gene. CDR3 nucleotides: TGTGCCACCAGTGATCCGTACGAGCTCGGGACAGGGGGTTATACCGGGGAGCTGTTTTTT. The encoded protein is CATSDPYELGTGGYTGELFF.

The chain uses TRBV29-1 and TRBJ1-5, with TRBD1 matching 7 bases. The CDR3 spans 14 residues. V lost 4 bases, J lost 3 bases, and 6 bases stayed unmatched. Germline-derived CDR1 and CDR2 are SQVTM and ANQGSEA. CDR3 amino acids: CSVAQGSPNQPQHF. CDR3 nucleotide sequence: TGCAGCGTTGCACAGGGGTCCCCCAATCAGCCCCAGCATTTT.

The chain couples TRBV6-5 to TRBJ2-7, with a possible D match to TRBD1 (5 bases). V lost 5 bases and J lost 9, with 20 bases in between. This CDR3 spans 14 amino acids. The germline V gene has CDR1 MNHEY and CDR2 SVGAGI. In DNA form, the CDR3 reads TGTGCCAGCAGTCGAGAGCCGAACGACAGTCGGCAGTACTTC. This translates into CASSREPNDSRQYF.

V gene TRBV30 combines with J gene TRBJ2-7; D is unresolved. CDR3 length: 11 residues. The germline CDR1 and CDR2 sequences are GTSNPN and SVGIG (reference sequence). V was trimmed by 0 bases and J by 4 bases, leaving 4 bases between them. CDR3 sequence: CAWSVAYEQYF. CDR3 DNA sequence: TGTGCCTGGAGTGTTGCATACGAGCAGTACTTC.